Listed below are T cell receptor beta chains from one sample, sequenced in a study of blood T cell repertoires in COVID-19. Data came from immunoSEQ multiplex PCR; TCRdb stores just in-frame clones and leaves some out. Of about 160,000 clones in the sample, 70% to 85% are singletons; the top ten hold approximately 22%. Input material: peripheral blood. The receptors shown here come from a woman older than 75 with acute or convalescent COVID-19. CDR3s include the opening cysteine and the closing phenylalanine or tryptophan. Fields, in order: D gene, clone size, V gene, J gene, CDR3 DNA, CDR3 protein. The D gene is left open where the match is weak. Only some rows state a clone size, as once, few, many or a class for expanded clones.

TRBD1	-	TRBV5-1	TRBJ1-1	TGCGCCAGCAGCAGGACAGGCATGAACACTGAAGCTTTCTTT	CASSRTGMNTEAFF
-	-	TRBV25-1	TRBJ1-4	TGTGCCAGCAGTGAATCCCCTTACAGGGTGGGGTACGGAAAACTGTTTTTT	CASSESPYRVGYGKLFF
-	-	TRBV6-5	TRBJ1-2	TGTGCCAGCAGTTACTTATCGGACGGACTTAACTATGGCTACACCTTC	CASSYLSDGLNYGYTF
TRBD1	-	TRBV4-1	TRBJ1-2	TGCGCCAGCAGCCAAACAGGGGGCTCCGCATATGGCTACACCTTC	CASSQTGGSAYGYTF
-	-	TRBV7-9	TRBJ2-1	TGTGCCAGCAGCTTAGCGAGGGGGGGCCCTTTGGACAATGAGCAGTTCTTC	CASSLARGGPLDNEQFF
TRBD1	-	TRBV7-9	TRBJ1-1	TGTGCCAGCAGCTTCGGACAGGGAAGGACTGAAGCTTTCTTT	CASSFGQGRTEAFF
TRBD2	-	TRBV11-2	TRBJ2-3	TGTGCCAGCAGACTAGCGGGAGGGCCAGGAACGCAGTATTTT	CASRLAGGPGTQYF
-	-	TRBV6-5	TRBJ2-6	TGTGCCAGCAGTTTGACAGGCCGGACGGGGGCCAACGTCCTGACTTTC	CASSLTGRTGANVLTF
TRBD1	-	TRBV19	TRBJ2-2	TGTGCCAGTAGCCAGCTACAGGGGGCCTACACCGGGGAGCTGTTTTTT	CASSQLQGAYTGELFF
TRBD1	-	TRBV18	TRBJ1-1	TGTGCCAGCTCACCGGACAGGGGGAAAACTGAAGCTTTCTTT	CASSPDRGKTEAFF
TRBD1	-	TRBV15	TRBJ1-2	TGTGCCACCAGCAGAACAGGGGGCAGTGGCTACACCTTC	CATSRTGGSGYTF
TRBD2	few	TRBV5-6	TRBJ2-1	TGTGCCAGCAGCTTGGTAAGACTAGCGGGACACAATGAGCAGTTCTTC	CASSLVRLAGHNEQFF
TRBD1	-	TRBV6-5	TRBJ1-1	TGTGCCAGCAGCTCCCCCGGGACAGGGGGGGATGCTTTCTTT	CASSSPGTGGDAFF
-	-	TRBV2	TRBJ1-1	TGTGCCAGCAGTGAGGAGGGGAACACTGAAGCTTTCTTT	CASSEEGNTEAFF
-	-	TRBV7-9	TRBJ1-1	TGTGCCAGCAGCCCACTCCCAGGGAAGGTGAACACTGAAGCTTTCTTT	CASSPLPGKVNTEAFF
TRBD2	few	TRBV10-2	TRBJ2-7	TGCGCCAGCAGTGAGTCGGCTAGCGGGATGTACGAGCAGTACTTC	CASSESASGMYEQYF
TRBD2	few	TRBV20-1	TRBJ2-3	TGCAGTGCTAGTCGGCTTAGCGGGAGCTCTAGCACAGATACGCAGTATTTT	CSASRLSGSSSTDTQYF
TRBD1	-	TRBV18	TRBJ1-1	TGTGCCAGCTCACGACAGACAGGGGGAACTGAAGCTTTCTTT	CASSRQTGGTEAFF
-	-	TRBV4-3	TRBJ1-3	TGCGCCAGCAGCCAAGATCTGGCCGCTGGAAACACCATATATTTT	CASSQDLAAGNTIYF
TRBD1	-	TRBV7-2	TRBJ2-7	TGTGCCAGCAGCTGGGGACAGCACGAAACCTACGAGCAGTACTTC	CASSWGQHETYEQYF
TRBD1	-	TRBV2	TRBJ2-7	TGTGCCACCAGAGGGACAGGGGGCTCAGAGCAGTACTTC	CATRGTGGSEQYF
-	-	TRBV21-1	TRBJ2-5	TGTGCCAGCAGCAAAGCGGTGTTCGCGGGAGGGCCGGAGACCCAGTACTTC	CASSKAVFAGGPETQYF
-	-	TRBV9	TRBJ1-2	TGTGCCAGCAGCGTTACAGGGATGGGGAGTTATGGCTACACCTTC	CASSVTGMGSYGYTF
-	once	TRBV5-1	TRBJ2-7	TGCGCCAGCAGCTCTCCGGCCTACGAGCAGTACTTC	CASSSPAYEQYF
-	-	TRBV2	TRBJ1-2	TGTGCCAGCAGTGGACAGGTTTATGGCTACACCTTC	CASSGQVYGYTF
TRBD2	-	TRBV19	TRBJ2-7	TGTGCCAGTAGTAGGGAAGCGGGAGTGGGCTACGAGCAGTACTTC	CASSREAGVGYEQYF
-	few	TRBV30	TRBJ1-1	TGTGCCTGGGGTGAGGGGCACCGGGAGGCTGAAGCTTTCTTT	CAWGEGHREAEAFF
-	-	TRBV4-2	TRBJ2-7	TGTGCCAGCAGCCCCTACCGGGAAAGTTACGAGCAGTACTTC	CASSPYRESYEQYF
-	-	TRBV7-6	TRBJ2-7	TGTGCCAGCAGCTTGGCAGGAACTCTCAACGAGCAGTACTTC	CASSLAGTLNEQYF
-	-	TRBV4-1	TRBJ1-2	TGCGCCAGCAGCCCGTCGGGGAGCGTTCGGGTGTGGGGCTACACCTTC	CASSPSGSVRVWGYTF
TRBD2	-	TRBV7-2	TRBJ2-1	TGTGCCAGCAGCTTAGCGCCGCGGACTAGTGGGTCCTACAATGAGCAGTTCTTC	CASSLAPRTSGSYNEQFF
-	-	TRBV4-2	TRBJ2-4	TGTGCCAGCAGCCAAGATCTCGGGGTAGCCAAAAACATTCAGTACTTC	CASSQDLGVAKNIQYF
TRBD2	once	TRBV5-6	TRBJ2-5	TGTGCCAGCAGCCCGTCGATTAGCGGGAGGGCCCAAGAGACCCAGTACTTC	CASSPSISGRAQETQYF
-	-	TRBV29-1	TRBJ2-1	TGCAGCTCGTGGGACAGGGTTTTAGCGGGAAACAATGAGCAGTTCTTC	CSSWDRVLAGNNEQFF
TRBD2	-	TRBV18	TRBJ2-5	TGTGCCAGCTCGCCCCGACTAGCGGGAGGGAGCCAAGAGACCCAGTACTTC	CASSPRLAGGSQETQYF
TRBD2	-	TRBV7-6	TRBJ2-3	TGTGCCAGCAGCTCTAGCGGGAGTGGGGAAACAGATACGCAGTATTTT	CASSSSGSGETDTQYF
-	few	TRBV20-1	TRBJ2-3	TGCAGTGCTAGTACAGCGGTCCCAGATACGCAGTATTTT	CSASTAVPDTQYF
-	-	TRBV5-1	TRBJ1-6	TGCGCCAGCAGCTTGGGAGGGTCCAATTCACCCCTCCACTTT	CASSLGGSNSPLHF
TRBD1	-	TRBV5-6	TRBJ2-7	TGTGCCAGCAGCCTGGACAGGGCACGGGATCTTCTCGAGCAGTACTTC	CASSLDRARDLLEQYF